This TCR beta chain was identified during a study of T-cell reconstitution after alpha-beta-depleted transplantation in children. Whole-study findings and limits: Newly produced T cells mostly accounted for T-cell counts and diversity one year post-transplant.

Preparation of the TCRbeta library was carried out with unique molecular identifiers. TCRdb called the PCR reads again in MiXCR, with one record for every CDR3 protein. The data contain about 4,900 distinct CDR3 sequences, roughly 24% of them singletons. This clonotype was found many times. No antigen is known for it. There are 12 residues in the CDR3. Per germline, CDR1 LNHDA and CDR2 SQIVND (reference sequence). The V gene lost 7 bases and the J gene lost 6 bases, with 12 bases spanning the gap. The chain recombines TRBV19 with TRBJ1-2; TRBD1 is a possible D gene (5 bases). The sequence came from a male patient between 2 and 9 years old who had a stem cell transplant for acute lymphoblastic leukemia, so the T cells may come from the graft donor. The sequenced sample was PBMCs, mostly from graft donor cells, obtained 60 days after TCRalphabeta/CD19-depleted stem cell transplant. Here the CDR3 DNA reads TGTGCCAGTAACCATGGACACGATGGCTACACCTTC. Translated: CASNHGHDGYTF.